This TCR beta chain is from a study of shared clonotypes between healthy human individuals. The healthy adult donors were HIV-negative and reported no recent acute infections or vaccinations. Germline V gives CDR1 LNHDA, CDR2 SQIVND (reference sequence). The CDR3 totals 14 residues. Trimming cost V 5 bases and J 2 bases, with 12 bases left between them. Sorted subsets were amplified in replicate PCRs using about 210 ng DNA, about 30,000 T cell genomes. Profiled with immunoSEQ multiplex PCR; TCRdb holds only in-frame clones, not every one. The table records roughly 2.2 million clones, around 90% of them present only once.

This receptor was obtained from a man aged 18 to 29 in good health. Some clones in this sample may be carry-over from other donors' samples. Source material: naive CD4+ T cells from PBMCs. Noted subset: CD45RA+ positively selected. This chain connects TRBV19 to TRBJ2-5; no firm D call. CDR3 amino acids: CASSARPGQETQYF. Here the CDR3 DNA reads TGTGCCAGTAGTGCCCGACCGGGTCAAGAGACCCAGTACTTC.